This T cell receptor beta chain derives from a study of T-cell reconstitution after alpha-beta-depleted transplantation in children. Study results and limitations: Hyperexpanded clones declined; after one year, newly produced T cells mostly supplied diversity. There were some patients whose high TCRbeta diversity at day 60 came from surviving recipient T cells and thymic progenitors. Several hundred rapidly expanded clones from non-depleted graft cells reportedly supplied alpha-beta T cells about two months post-transplant.

For TCRbeta, the library was prepared with unique molecular identifiers. From the PCR reads, TCRdb called clonotypes with MiXCR, one entry per CDR3 protein. The data hold fewer than 550,000 distinct CDR3 sequences, with over 9.5% observed a single time. There are 15 residues in the CDR3. V gave up 5 bases and J gave up 6 bases, with 17 bases separating them. The germline V gene encodes CDR1 MDHEN and CDR2 SYDVKM. Regarding this clonotype: What it recognizes is unknown.

V usage is TRBV28 and J usage is TRBJ2-1; D perhaps matches TRBD1 (5 bases). This TCR was recovered from a female patient aged 2-9 years who had a stem cell transplant for aplastic anemia, so the T cells may come from the graft donor. This specimen consisted of PBMCs, mostly from graft donor cells, obtained 180 days after TCRalphabeta/CD19-depleted stem cell transplant. The CDR3 DNA is TGTGCCAGCAGTCACTGGCAGGGTCGTAGCAATGAGCAGTTCTTC. Its translation is CASSHWQGRSNEQFF.